The entry below gives a single T cell receptor beta chain sequence along with its context. This specimen comes from a study of blood T cell repertoires in COVID-19. Overall study: COVID-19 samples from acute and convalescent phases originated in the United States, Italy and Spain. The analysed material was cDNA or gDNA that came from T cells, B-cell-depleted T cells, or PBMCs.

Trimming took 5 bases from V and 0 from J, leaving 7 bases between them. This CDR3 contains 14 residues. Germline-derived CDR1 and CDR2 are SGHTA and FQGTGA. Original handling: Amplification from reference gene primers served as the basis for estimated nucleated cell counts. Assay used: immunoSEQ multiplex PCR; TCRdb lists only in-frame clones, some missing. Clonal size and the V and J genes are those of that table, whereas D and trimming came from the DNA. Altogether some 98,000 clones are present, 80% being singletons, with the ten largest covering under 20%. This TCR was recovered from a human donor in a cohort sampled during active COVID-19. Sequencing was carried out using peripheral blood. The chain joins TRBV7-3 to TRBJ2-2, with D perhaps TRBD1 (5 bases). CDR3 loop: CASSRTPNTGELFF. The DNA of the CDR3 is TGTGCCAGCAGCCGGACACCGAACACCGGGGAGCTGTTTTTT.